Each of the 27 T cell receptor beta chains below was sequenced from the same sample in a study of Ad26.COV2.S vaccination and SARS-CoV-2 variants. The treatment was: some 20 received Ad26.COV2.S at low or high dose, single or two shots; several received placebo; per-sample allocation not given. Sample collection was performed on day 63 after the first vaccine or placebo injection. Some clones are missing from TCRdb's copy, which holds only in-frame ones; the method was immunoSEQ multiplex PCR. In the table there are a few hundred thousand clones, over 75% of which are singletons. The sample was peripheral blood, taken in a trial of Ad26.COV2.S vaccine versus placebo. The receptor set was obtained from a person between 18 and 65 years old who received the Ad26.COV2.S COVID-19 vaccine or a placebo.

This chain joins TRBV6-6 and TRBJ1-5, with a tentative D call TRBD1 (6 bases). Germline V lookup: CDR1 MNHNY, CDR2 SVGAGI (reference sequence). This CDR3 contains 15 residues. Trimming cost V 2 bases and J 5 bases, with 13 bases left between them. The CDR3 here is CASSYVGASDQPQHF. In nucleotides, the CDR3 is TGTGCCAGCAGTTACGTGGGGGCCTCGGATCAGCCCCAGCATTTT.

The chain recombines TRBV6-5 with TRBJ1-2, with no clear D. V lost 10 bases, J lost 8 bases, and 20 bases lay in between. The CDR3 totals 13 residues. Germline CDR1 reads MNHEY; CDR2 reads SVGAGI. DNA of the CDR3: TGTGCCACAAGGGTCGGGCCCAACGGGGGCTACACCTTC. Translation gives CATRVGPNGGYTF.

This clone was seen a single time. The gene calls are TRBV30 and TRBJ2-1, with D possibly TRBD2 on 6 matching bases. Deletions cut 7 bases from V and 6 bases from J, with 16 bases between. The CDR3 is 13 amino acids. The germline gives CDR1 GTSNPN, CDR2 SVGIG (reference sequence). CDR3 DNA sequence: TGTGCCTCGGAGGGGTCGGGGCGCAATGAGCAGTTCTTC. Protein sequence: CASEGSGRNEQFF.

This rearrangement joins TRBV2 to TRBJ1-2; TRBD1 aligns across 7 bases. J lost 5 bases, V lost 7 bases, and 10 bases had no gene match. This CDR3 has 14 amino acids. The germline CDR1 and CDR2 sequences are SNHLY and FYNNEI. CDR3 in amino acids: CASTIPGQSYGYTF. The DNA of the CDR3 is TGTGCCAGCACCATTCCGGGACAGAGTTATGGCTACACCTTC.

The V and J genes are TRBV5-1 and TRBJ1-4, with 7 bases matching TRBD1. The CDR3 sequence is 16 residues long. Trimming removed 4 bases from V and 8 bases from J; junction bases left unmatched: 14. In germline, CDR1 is SGHRS, CDR2 YFSETQ. For the CDR3, the DNA is TGCGCCAGCAGCCTATATCCGGGACAGAGGGGGGAAAAACTGTTTTTT. It is translated as CASSLYPGQRGEKLFF. Drawing the rest from reference TRBV5-1 and TRBJ1-4, the complete variable domain is KAGVTQTPRYLIKTRGQQVTLSCSPISGHRSVSWYQQTPGQGLQFLFEYFSETQRNKGNFPGRFSGRQFSNSRSEMNVSTLELGDSALYLCASSLYPGQRGEKLFFGSGTQLSVL.

The chain uses TRBV19 and TRBJ1-5; 9 positions agree with TRBD1. V lost 8 bases to trimming and J lost 3 bases; unmatched junction nucleotides: 11. The CDR3 extends over 16 amino acids. The germline V gene has CDR1 LNHDA and CDR2 SQIVND (reference sequence). The CDR3 reads CASGGTGSPNNQPQHF. DNA of the CDR3: TGTGCCAGTGGCGGGACAGGGAGTCCTAACAATCAGCCCCAGCATTTT.

The chain recombines TRBV5-8 with TRBJ1-2; 7 bases line up with TRBD1. Germline V gene data show CDR1 as SGHTS and CDR2 as YDEGEE. J was trimmed by 8 bases and V by 1 base; bases with no gene match: 5. The length of the CDR3 is 13 residues. The CDR3 DNA reads as TGTGCCAGCAGCTTGTTGGGCAGGGGGGGCTACACCTTC. It is translated as CASSLLGRGGYTF. Looking up the rest from reference TRBV5-8 and TRBJ1-2 gives the full variable domain: EAGVTQSPTHLIKTRGQQATLRCSPISGHTSVYWYQQALGLGLQFLLWYDEGEERNRGNFPPRFSGRQFPNYSSELNVNALELEDSALYLCASSLLGRGGYTFGSGTRLTVV.

The chain employs TRBV7-8 and TRBJ2-3; 12 bases are shared with TRBD2. This CDR3 is 17 amino acids long. After removal of 2 bases from V and 4 bases from J, the junction contained 7 bases not matched to a gene. The germline V gene has CDR1 SGHVS and CDR2 FQNEAQ. This CDR3 is CASSLMASGGAADTQYF. As DNA, the CDR3 is TGTGCCAGCAGCTTAATGGCTAGCGGGGGGGCGGCAGATACGCAGTATTTT. The full variable domain, completed using reference TRBV7-8 and TRBJ2-3, is GAGVSQSPRYKVAKRGQDVALRCDPISGHVSLFWYQQALGQGPEFLTYFQNEAQLDKSGLPSDRFFAERPEGSVSTLKIQRTQQEDSAVYLCASSLMASGGAADTQYFGPGTRLTVL.

The V call is TRBV11-1, the J call TRBJ2-7; no clear D gene. Per the germline V gene, CDR1 is SGHAT and CDR2 is FQDESV (reference sequence). The CDR3 length is 13 residues. V was clipped by 1 base and J by 6 bases, with 10 bases between them. The CDR3 spells CASSLGVGGEQYF. DNA for the CDR3: TGTGCCAGCAGCTTAGGCGTAGGTGGCGAGCAGTACTTC. Looking up the rest from reference TRBV11-1 and TRBJ2-7 gives the full variable domain: EAEVAQSPRYKITEKSQAVAFWCDPISGHATLYWYRQILGQGPELLVQFQDESVVDDSQLPKDRFSAERLKGVDSTLKIQPAELGDSAMYLCASSLGVGGEQYFGPGTRLTVT.

The rearrangement joins TRBV7-8 to TRBJ1-5, with 11 bases aligning to TRBD1. The J segment lost 6 bases and the V segment lost 5 bases, leaving 6 bases of the junction unmatched. CDR3 length: 15 residues. Germline V gene lookup returns CDR1 SGHVS and CDR2 FQNEAQ. The CDR3 DNA sequence: TGTGCCAGCAGCCCTGGACAGGGGGCGTTTCAGCCCCAGCATTTT. It translates to CASSPGQGAFQPQHF.

V gene TRBV4-1 combines with J gene TRBJ2-3; no clear D. Germline CDR1 and CDR2: MGHRA and YSYEKL. This CDR3 has 13 residues. V lost 1 base to trimming and J lost 10 bases, with 12 bases between them. CDR3 sequence (DNA): TGCGCCAGCAGCCAAGGAGGCGGATTCCCGCAGTATTTT. Its protein is CASSQGGGFPQYF.

The sample holds one count of this clone. The chain joins TRBV4-1 to TRBJ1-6; D unclear. CDR1 MGHRA and CDR2 YSYEKL come from the germline V gene. The CDR3 spans 16 residues. Trimming left V 4 bases short and J 4 bases short, with 14 bases between. Here the CDR3 reads CASSRENQVYNSPLHF. For the CDR3, the DNA is TGCGCCAGCAGCCGAGAGAACCAGGTTTATAATTCACCCCTCCACTTT.

Note on this clone: One junction end does not reproduce the germline sequence, and a read error may be involved. The chain joins TRBV11-2 to TRBJ2-1; D might be TRBD1 (5 bases). The germline V gene has CDR1 SGHAT and CDR2 FQNNGV. The CDR3 loop spans 12 amino acids. CDR3 loop: CASSPLPWGRVF. In DNA, the CDR3 is TGTGCCAGCAGCCCCCTTCCGTGGGGCAGGGTCTTC.

The chain carries TRBV28 and TRBJ1-3; D uncertain. The CDR3 is 14 amino acids. V was clipped by 3 bases and J by 1 base, with 7 bases between them. CDR1 and CDR2 (germline): MDHEN, SYDVKM. The CDR3 reads CASSFVRSGNTIYF. The CDR3 DNA is TGTGCCAGCAGTTTCGTACGATCTGGAAACACCATATATTTT.

In DNA form, the CDR3 reads TGTGCCACCAAAGAGTTGGGACTAGGCTACGAGCAGTACTTC. Encoded protein: CATKELGLGYEQYF. The chain recombines TRBV19 with TRBJ2-7; 8 bases match TRBD2. In germline, CDR1 is LNHDA, CDR2 SQIVND (reference sequence). The CDR3 is 14 amino acids. The V segment lost 10 bases and the J segment 3 bases; nucleotides outside the gene matches: 11.

The rearrangement uses TRBV15 and TRBJ1-4; D unresolved. CDR3 size: 14 residues. Trimming shortened V by 6 bases and J by 4 bases, and 12 bases separated the two germline ends. Germline CDR1 LNHNV, CDR2 YYDKDF (reference sequence). CDR3 sequence reads: CATRTTARNEKLFF. The CDR3 DNA reads as TGTGCCACCAGAACCACGGCCCGTAATGAAAAACTGTTTTTT. The full variable domain, rest sourced from reference TRBV15 and TRBJ1-4, is DAMVIQNPRYQVTQFGKPVTLSCSQTLNHNVMYWYQQKSSQAPKLLFHYYDKDFNNEADTPDNFQSRRPNTSFCFLDIRSPGLGDTAMYLCATRTTARNEKLFFGSGTQLSVL.

The chain uses TRBV5-5 and TRBJ2-2; TRBD1 matches at 11 bases. The CDR3 consists of 16 residues. V shed 4 bases and J 6 bases; nucleotides not matched to a gene: 8. Germline V CDR1 and CDR2: SGHKS, YYEKEE (reference sequence). In DNA form, the CDR3 reads TGTGCCAGCAGCGCCTCACCGGGACAGGGGGCCGGGGAGCTGTTTTTT. It codes for CASSASPGQGAGELFF.

The V and J genes are TRBV5-4 and TRBJ1-1; D possibly corresponds to TRBD1 (5 bases). Germline CDR1 reads SGHNT; CDR2 reads YYREEE (reference sequence). The CDR3 contains 12 residues. V was pared by 3 bases and J by 10 bases, with 13 bases between. This CDR3 is CASSSKQEGAFF. CDR3 sequence (DNA): TGTGCCAGCAGCTCCAAACAGGAGGGAGCTTTCTTT.

The chain uses TRBV28 and TRBJ1-4; possibly TRBD1 for D (6 bases). This CDR3 has 16 amino acids. V lost 6 bases and J 0 bases, leaving 14 bases between the germline ends. Per the germline V gene, CDR1 is MDHEN and CDR2 is SYDVKM. CDR3 in DNA: TGTGCCAGCAGCACTCCCCAGGGGACAACTAATGAAAAACTGTTTTTT. It codes for CASSTPQGTTNEKLFF.

CDR3 DNA: TGTGCCAGCGGAAACAGGGGGGGTGGAAACACCATATATTTT. It specifies CASGNRGGGNTIYF. The V and J genes are TRBV5-4 and TRBJ1-3; 8 bases fit TRBD1. The length of the CDR3 is 14 residues. After removal of 7 bases from V and 3 bases from J, the junction contained 6 bases not matched to a gene. Germline V gene lookup returns CDR1 SGHNT and CDR2 YYREEE (reference sequence).

This clone occurred a few times. This CDR3 is CAWSPGTGVYEQYF. The CDR3 DNA follows: TGTGCCTGGAGCCCCGGGACAGGGGTCTACGAGCAGTACTTC. The chain is built from TRBV30 and TRBJ2-7; 10 bases are shared with TRBD1. The germline gives CDR1 GTSNPN, CDR2 SVGIG (reference sequence). V lost 3 bases and J lost 3; bases outside the gene matches: 5. CDR3 length: 14 residues.

The chain is built from TRBV4-1 and TRBJ1-1; D gene unclear. The CDR3 is 12 amino acids. Germline CDR1 MGHRA, CDR2 YSYEKL. V was trimmed by 1 base and J by 2 bases, leaving 2 bases between them. As DNA, the CDR3 is TGCGCCAGCAGCCAAGCAAACACTGAAGCTTTCTTT. It translates to CASSQANTEAFF.

This chain joins TRBV14 and TRBJ2-7; no definite D call. V lost 5 bases to trimming and J lost 0 bases, with 14 bases between them. Per the germline V gene, CDR1 is SGHDN and CDR2 is FVKESK. The CDR3 runs 15 residues. CDR3 in amino acids: CASSLQGYPSYEQYF. For the CDR3, the DNA is TGTGCCAGCAGCTTGCAAGGGTATCCCTCCTACGAGCAGTACTTC.

The V gene is TRBV30, the J gene TRBJ2-1; TRBD1 matches at 8 bases. V gave up 4 bases and J gave up 9 bases; unmatched junction bases: 11. The CDR3 extends over 14 amino acids. Germline values: CDR1 GTSNPN, CDR2 SVGIG (reference sequence). CDR3 nucleotides: TGTGCCTGGAAGAGGGGGCAGGGGGCAGGTGAGCAGTTCTTC. Protein product: CAWKRGQGAGEQFF.

The CDR3 here is CASSRTHGLMGNQPQHF. In nucleotides, the CDR3 is TGTGCCAGCAGCCGGACCCACGGTTTGATGGGCAATCAGCCCCAGCATTTT. This rearrangement joins TRBV5-8 to TRBJ1-5; D gene unclear. This CDR3 has 17 amino acids. Germline V gives CDR1 SGHTS, CDR2 YDEGEE. The V and J ends lost 4 bases and 2 bases respectively, with 19 bases between them.

The chain carries TRBV4-1 and TRBJ1-2; D may be TRBD1 (6 bases). The germline gives CDR1 MGHRA, CDR2 YSYEKL. Trimming took 0 bases from V and 5 from J, leaving 16 bases between them. The CDR3 is 16 residues long. The chain's CDR3 is CASSQDGTTGLYGYTF. The CDR3 DNA follows: TGCGCCAGCAGCCAAGACGGGACAACAGGGTTATATGGCTACACCTTC.

V gene TRBV5-1 combines with J gene TRBJ1-5; D ambiguous. CDR1 and CDR2 from the germline V gene are SGHRS and YFSETQ. This CDR3 spans 13 amino acids. The germline V and J ends were trimmed by 5 bases and 0 bases, with 6 bases remaining between them. The CDR3 is CASRKDSNQPQHF. Here the CDR3 DNA reads TGCGCCAGCAGGAAGGATAGCAATCAGCCCCAGCATTTT.